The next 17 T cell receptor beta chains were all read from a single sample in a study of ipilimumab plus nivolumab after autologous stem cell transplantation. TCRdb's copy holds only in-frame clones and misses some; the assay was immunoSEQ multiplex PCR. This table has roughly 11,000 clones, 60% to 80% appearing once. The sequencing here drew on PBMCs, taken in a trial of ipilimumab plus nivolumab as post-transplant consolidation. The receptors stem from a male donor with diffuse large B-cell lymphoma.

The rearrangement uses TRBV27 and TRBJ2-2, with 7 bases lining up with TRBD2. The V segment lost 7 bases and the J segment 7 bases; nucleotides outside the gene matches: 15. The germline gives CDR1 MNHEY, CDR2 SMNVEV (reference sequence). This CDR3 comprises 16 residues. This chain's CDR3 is CASTTWGGGYIGELFF. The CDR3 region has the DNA TGTGCCAGCACCACATGGGGCGGGGGTTATATCGGGGAGCTGTTTTTT.

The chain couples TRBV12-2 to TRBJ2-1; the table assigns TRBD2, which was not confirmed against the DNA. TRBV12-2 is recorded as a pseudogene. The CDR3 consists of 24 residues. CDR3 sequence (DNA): TGTGCAAGTCGCTGTGGAGGTTTTTCCACTAGCGGGCAACGATGGGAGGGTTATTACAATGAGCAGTTCTTC. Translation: CASRCGGFSTSGQRWEGYYNEQFF.

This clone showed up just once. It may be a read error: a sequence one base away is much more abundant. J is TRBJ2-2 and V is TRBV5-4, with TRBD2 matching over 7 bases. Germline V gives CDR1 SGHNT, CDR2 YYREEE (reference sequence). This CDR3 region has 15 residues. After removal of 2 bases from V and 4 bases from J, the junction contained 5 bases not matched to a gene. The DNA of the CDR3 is TGTGCCAGCAGCTTAGGCGGGAGTGGCACCGGGGAGCTGTTTTTT. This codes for CASSLGGSGTGELFF.

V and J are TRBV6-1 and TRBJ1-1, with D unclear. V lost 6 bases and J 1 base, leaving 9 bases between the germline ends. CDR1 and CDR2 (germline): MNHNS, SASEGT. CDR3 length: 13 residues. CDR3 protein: CASRDSWNTEAFF. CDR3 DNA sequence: TGTGCCAGCAGAGACTCATGGAACACTGAAGCTTTCTTT.

Written as DNA, the CDR3 is TGTGCCAGCAGCTCGACAGTGTACCAAGAGACCCAGTACTTC. It translates to CASSSTVYQETQYF. V and J are TRBV11-2 and TRBJ2-5, with D perhaps matching TRBD1 (5 bases). This CDR3 is built from 14 residues. V dropped 4 bases and J dropped 0 bases, with 9 bases sitting between them. Germline V gives CDR1 SGHAT, CDR2 FQNNGV.

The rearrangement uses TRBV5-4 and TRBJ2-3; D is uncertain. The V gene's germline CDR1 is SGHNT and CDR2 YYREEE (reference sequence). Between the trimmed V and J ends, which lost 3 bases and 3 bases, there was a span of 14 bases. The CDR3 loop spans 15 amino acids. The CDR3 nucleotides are TGTGCCAGCAGCTCCCGTTGGGCAGGTACAGATACGCAGTATTTT. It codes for CASSSRWAGTDTQYF.

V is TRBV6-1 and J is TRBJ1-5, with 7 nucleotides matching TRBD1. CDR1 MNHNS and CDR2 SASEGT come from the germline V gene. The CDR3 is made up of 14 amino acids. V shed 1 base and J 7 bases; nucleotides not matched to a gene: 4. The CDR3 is CASSEGQGEQPQHF. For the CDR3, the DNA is TGTGCCAGCAGTGAAGGACAGGGCGAGCAGCCCCAGCATTTT.

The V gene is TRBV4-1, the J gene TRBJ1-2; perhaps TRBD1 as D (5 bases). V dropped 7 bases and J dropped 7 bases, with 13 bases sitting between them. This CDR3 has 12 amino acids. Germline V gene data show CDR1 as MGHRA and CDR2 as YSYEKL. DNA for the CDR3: TGCGCCAGCATAGGGGACGCGCCTGGCTACACCTTC. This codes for CASIGDAPGYTF.

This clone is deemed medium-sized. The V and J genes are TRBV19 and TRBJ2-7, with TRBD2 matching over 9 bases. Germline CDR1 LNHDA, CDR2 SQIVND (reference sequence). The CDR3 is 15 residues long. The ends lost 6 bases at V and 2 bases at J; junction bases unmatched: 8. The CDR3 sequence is CASRKAGTSTYEQYF. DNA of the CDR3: TGTGCCAGTAGGAAGGCGGGGACTAGCACCTACGAGCAGTACTTC.

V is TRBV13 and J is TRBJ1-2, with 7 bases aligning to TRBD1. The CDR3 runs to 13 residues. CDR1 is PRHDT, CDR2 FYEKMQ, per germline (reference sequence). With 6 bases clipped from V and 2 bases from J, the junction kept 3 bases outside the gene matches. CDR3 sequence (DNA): TGTGCCAGCAGGGCGGGACAGAACTATGGCTACACCTTC. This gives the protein CASRAGQNYGYTF.

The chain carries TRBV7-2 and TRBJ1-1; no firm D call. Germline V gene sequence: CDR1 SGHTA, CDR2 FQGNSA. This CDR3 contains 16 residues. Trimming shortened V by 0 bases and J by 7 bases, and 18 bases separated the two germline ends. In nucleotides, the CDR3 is TGTGCCAGCAGCTTAGCGGCGGTCACAGCGGGGAGTGAAGCTTTCTTT. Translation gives CASSLAAVTAGSEAFF. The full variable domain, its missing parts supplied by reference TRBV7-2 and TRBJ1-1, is GAGVSQSPSNKVTEKGKDVELRCDPISGHTALYWYRQSLGQGLEFLIYFQGNSAPDKSGLPSDRFSAERTGGSVSTLTIQRTQQEDSAVYLCASSLAAVTAGSEAFFGQGTRLTVV.

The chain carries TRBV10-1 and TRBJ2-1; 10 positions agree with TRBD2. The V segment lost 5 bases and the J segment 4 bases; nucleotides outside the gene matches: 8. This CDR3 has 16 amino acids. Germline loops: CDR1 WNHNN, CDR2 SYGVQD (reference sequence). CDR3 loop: CASSSGRAPLYNEQFF. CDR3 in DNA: TGCGCCAGCAGTAGCGGGAGGGCCCCATTATACAATGAGCAGTTCTTC.

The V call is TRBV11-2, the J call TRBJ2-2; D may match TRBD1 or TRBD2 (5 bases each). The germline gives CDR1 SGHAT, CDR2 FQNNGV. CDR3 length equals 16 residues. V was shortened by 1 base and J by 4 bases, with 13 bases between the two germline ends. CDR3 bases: TGTGCCAGCAGCTTAGGGACACCTCGGGGCACCGGGGAGCTGTTTTTT. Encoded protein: CASSLGTPRGTGELFF.

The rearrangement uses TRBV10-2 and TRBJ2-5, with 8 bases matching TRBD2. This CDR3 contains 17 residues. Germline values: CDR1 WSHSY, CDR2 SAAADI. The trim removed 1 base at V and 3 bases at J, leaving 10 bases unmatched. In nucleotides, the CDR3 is TGCGCCAGCAGTGAGTTCGGGGGGGCGTTTGGAAAAGAGACCCAGTACTTC. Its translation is CASSEFGGAFGKETQYF.

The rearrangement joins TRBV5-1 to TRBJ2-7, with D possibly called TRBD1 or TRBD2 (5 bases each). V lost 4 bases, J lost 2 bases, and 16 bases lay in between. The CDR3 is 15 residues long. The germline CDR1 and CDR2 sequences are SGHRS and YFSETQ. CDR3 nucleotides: TGCGCCAGCAGCCTGGGGTTGGGGGTCGCCTACGAGCAGTACTTC. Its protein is CASSLGLGVAYEQYF. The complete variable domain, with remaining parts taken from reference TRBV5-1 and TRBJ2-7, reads KAGVTQTPRYLIKTRGQQVTLSCSPISGHRSVSWYQQTPGQGLQFLFEYFSETQRNKGNFPGRFSGRQFSNSRSEMNVSTLELGDSALYLCASSLGLGVAYEQYFGPGTRLTVT.

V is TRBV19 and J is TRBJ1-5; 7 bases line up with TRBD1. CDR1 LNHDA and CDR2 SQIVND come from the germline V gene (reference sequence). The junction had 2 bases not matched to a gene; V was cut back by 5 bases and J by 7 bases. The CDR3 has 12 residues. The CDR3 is CASSATGQPQHF. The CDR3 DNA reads TGTGCCAGTAGTGCGACAGGGCAGCCCCAGCATTTT.

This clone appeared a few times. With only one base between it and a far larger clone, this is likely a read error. The CDR3 DNA is TGTGCCAGCAGCCAAGAGGGGCAACTCATGAACACTGAAGCTTTCTTT. Translation: CASSQEGQLMNTEAFF. The V and J genes are TRBV7-9 and TRBJ1-1; a possible D gene is TRBD1 (5 bases). Per the germline V gene, CDR1 is SEHNR and CDR2 is FQNEAQ (reference sequence). The CDR3 loop spans 16 amino acids. V lost 5 bases to trimming and J lost 0 bases, with 16 bases between them.